These 11 T cell receptor beta chains share one sample of origin, sequenced in a study of CD8 T cells in ankylosing spondylitis. For these TCRs, the target antigens are not known. TCRdb reprocessed the 5' RACE reads with MiXCR, giving one entry per CDR3 protein. This sample has fewer than 550,000 distinct CDR3 sequences, with 5.3% found just once. General study results and limits: Typical of ankylosing spondylitis blood, it appeared, was a TCR beta motif of roughly eight highly homologous variants.

Sequences were obtained from blood, either unsorted or a sorted T cell fraction (not recorded which). All receptors derive from a male donor with ankylosing spondylitis.

The chain uses TRBV9 and TRBJ2-7, with a weak D call TRBD1 (6 bases). Germline CDR1 SGDLS, CDR2 YYNGEE. There are 14 residues in the CDR3. The V and J ends lost 3 bases and 0 bases respectively, with 10 bases between them. The CDR3 is CASSAAGASYEQYF. CDR3 bases: TGTGCCAGCAGCGCCGCAGGGGCCTCCTACGAGCAGTACTTC.

The chain combines TRBV9 with TRBJ2-3; D gene ambiguous. The CDR3 spans 14 residues. Germline V CDR1 and CDR2: SGDLS, YYNGEE. Trimming stripped 5 bases from V and 8 bases from J, with 18 bases between. The CDR3 nucleotides are TGTGCCAGCAGTGCAGGACGCTCTTATGGTACGCAGTATTTT. Translation: CASSAGRSYGTQYF.

J is TRBJ2-7 and V is TRBV2; D gene ambiguous. The CDR3 is 15 amino acids. Between the trimmed V and J ends, which lost 6 bases and 1 base, there was a span of 16 bases. Germline assignment: CDR1 SNHLY and CDR2 FYNNEI. CDR3 nucleotides: TGTGCCAGCAGGGGCTTTGGCTCTATTTCCTACGAGCAGTACTTC. Protein product: CASRGFGSISYEQYF.

The chain carries TRBV20-1 and TRBJ2-7, with D perhaps matching TRBD1 (6 bases). The CDR3 spans 12 residues. CDR1 and CDR2 from the germline V gene are DFQATT and SNEGSKA (reference sequence). The CDR3 spells CSLTGNPYEQYF. Here the CDR3 DNA reads TGCAGCCTTACAGGGAACCCCTACGAGCAGTACTTC.

The table lists this clonotype with many counts. V is TRBV7-9 and J is TRBJ2-1; 7 positions match TRBD2. This CDR3 contains 15 residues. The V segment lost 4 bases and the J segment 4 bases; nucleotides outside the gene matches: 7. Looked up from germline, CDR1 is SEHNR and CDR2 is FQNEAQ (reference sequence). DNA of the CDR3: TGTGCCAGCAGCTCCGCTAGCGGTAAATACAATGAGCAGTTCTTC. It specifies CASSSASGKYNEQFF. The complete variable domain, with remaining parts taken from reference TRBV7-9 and TRBJ2-1, reads DTGVSQNPRHKITKRGQNVTFRCDPISEHNRLYWYRQTLGQGPEFLTYFQNEAQLEKSRLLSDRFSAERPKGSFSTLEIQRTEQGDSAMYLCASSSASGKYNEQFFGPGTRLTVL.

The sample holds many counts of this clonotype. The CDR3 DNA reads TGCGCCAGCAGCCAAGAAATCTCTAGCGGGGGCTCAGATACGCAGTATTTT. Its protein product is CASSQEISSGGSDTQYF. V gene TRBV4-3 combines with J gene TRBJ2-3; 10 nucleotides line up with TRBD2. The CDR3 runs to 17 residues. Germline V gives CDR1 LGHNA, CDR2 YSLEER. V gave up 0 bases and J gave up 4 bases; unmatched junction bases: 7.

This clonotype was seen repeatedly, ten times or more. The rearrangement uses TRBV12-3 or TRBV12-4 and TRBJ2-5; 14 nucleotides line up with TRBD2. The CDR3 totals 15 residues. J lost 9 bases, V lost 6 bases, and 9 bases had no gene match. The CDR3 is CASRAGTSGGSSQYF. The DNA for the CDR3 is TGTGCCAGCAGGGCCGGGACTAGCGGGGGCTCATCCCAGTACTTC.

This clonotype was found many times. The chain couples TRBV7-3 to TRBJ1-2; 8 positions match TRBD1. V was clipped by 5 bases and J by 3 bases; unmatched bases: 8. The CDR3 spans 15 residues. Germline CDR1 and CDR2: SGHTA and FQGTGA. CDR3 protein: CASSRGQGHHYGYTF. The CDR3 DNA reads as TGTGCCAGCAGCCGTGGACAGGGCCACCACTATGGCTACACCTTC.

This clonotype was detected many times. The J gene is TRBJ2-1, the V gene TRBV20-1, with 12 positions matching TRBD1. Trimming removed 1 base from V and 8 bases from J; junction bases left unmatched: 6. Germline assignment: CDR1 DFQATT and CDR2 SNEGSKA (reference sequence). The CDR3 loop spans 15 amino acids. CDR3 sequence reads: CSARGGTGGLDEQFF. The CDR3 region has the DNA TGCAGTGCTAGAGGGGGGACAGGGGGCCTAGATGAGCAGTTCTTC.

This clonotype was recorded at least ten times. V is TRBV20-1 and J is TRBJ2-7, with TRBD2 matching 10 bases. Trimming removed 5 bases from V and 1 base from J; junction bases left unmatched: 8. Germline CDR1 is DFQATT and CDR2 is SNEGSKA (reference sequence). The CDR3 contains 15 residues. The CDR3 sequence is CSAYTLAGGSYEQYF. The CDR3 DNA follows: TGCAGTGCTTACACCTTAGCGGGAGGTTCCTACGAGCAGTACTTC.

This clonotype appeared many times. V and J are TRBV4-1 and TRBJ1-1; no firm D call. This CDR3 spans 14 amino acids. Germline V gene sequence: CDR1 MGHRA, CDR2 YSYEKL. The V end lost 1 base, the J end lost 1 base, and 7 bases lay between the germline ends. The CDR3 is CASSQASRNTEAFF. The CDR3 nucleotides are TGCGCCAGCAGCCAAGCATCGAGGAACACTGAAGCTTTCTTT.